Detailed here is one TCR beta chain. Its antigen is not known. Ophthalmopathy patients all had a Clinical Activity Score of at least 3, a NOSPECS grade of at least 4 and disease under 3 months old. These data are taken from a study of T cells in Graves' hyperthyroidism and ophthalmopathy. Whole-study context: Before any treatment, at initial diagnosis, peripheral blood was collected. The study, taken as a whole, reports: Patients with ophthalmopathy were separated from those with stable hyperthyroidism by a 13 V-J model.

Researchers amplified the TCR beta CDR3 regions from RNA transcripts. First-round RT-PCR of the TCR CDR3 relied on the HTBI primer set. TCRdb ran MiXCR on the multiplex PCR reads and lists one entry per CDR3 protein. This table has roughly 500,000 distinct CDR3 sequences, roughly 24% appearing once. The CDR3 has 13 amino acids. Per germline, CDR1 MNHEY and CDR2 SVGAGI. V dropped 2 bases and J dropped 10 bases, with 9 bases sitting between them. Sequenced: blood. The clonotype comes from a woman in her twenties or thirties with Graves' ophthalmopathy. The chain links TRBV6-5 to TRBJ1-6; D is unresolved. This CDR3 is CASSYGGESPLHF. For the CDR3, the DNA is TGTGCCAGCAGTTACGGCGGGGAATCACCCCTCCACTTT.